This TCR beta chain emerged from a study of blood T cell repertoires in COVID-19. As for the study in general: Sources were T cells, B-cell-depleted T cells, or PBMCs; the material itself was cDNA or gDNA.

The data were produced by immunoSEQ multiplex PCR, yet TCRdb's version contains in-frame clones alone and is incomplete. The data show more than 95,000 clones, with 70% to 90% seen just once and 3.5% to 4% held by the top ten. Unmatched junction bases numbered 10, after V lost 2 bases and J lost 5 bases. From germline, CDR1 is MNHNS and CDR2 SASEGT. The CDR3 sequence is 16 residues long. Sequenced: peripheral blood. The chain carries TRBV6-1 and TRBJ1-2, with TRBD1 identical over 8 bases. This clonotype was sampled from a woman aged 50 to 65 with acute or convalescent COVID-19. CDR3 residues: CASSEQGAPGSYGYTF. Here the CDR3 DNA reads TGTGCCAGCAGTGAACAGGGGGCCCCAGGTTCTTATGGCTACACCTTC.